These 22 T cell receptor beta chains share one sample of origin, sequenced in a study of beta chain features in type 1 diabetes. Expressed TCRB transcripts got sequenced, as all isolated RNA was reverse transcribed. The method was immunoSEQ multiplex PCR; TCRdb's version includes in-frame clones alone and lacks a portion of them. In the table there are roughly 120,000 clones, 40% of which are singletons. Sequencing was done on a sample of stem cell memory CD4+ T cells from blood. The source is a woman in her late teens or twenties in good health.

This clone was picked up a small number of times. CDR3: CASSQGQRNQPQHF. The CDR3 region has the DNA TGTGCCAGCAGCCAGGGACAGCGCAATCAGCCCCAGCATTTT. The J gene is TRBJ1-5, the V gene TRBV28, with 7 bases matching TRBD1. Germline V CDR1 and CDR2: MDHEN, SYDVKM. This CDR3 spans 14 amino acids. The V gene end was trimmed by 6 bases and the J gene end by 2 bases; junction bases not matched to a gene: 4. The whole variable domain, filled in from reference TRBV28 and TRBJ1-5, reads DVKVTQSSRYLVKRTGEKVFLECVQDMDHENMFWYRQDPGLGLRLIYFSYDVKMKEKGDIPEGYSVSREKKERFSLILESASTNQTSMYLCASSQGQRNQPQHFGDGTRLSIL.

The sample holds a few counts of this clone. The CDR3 nucleotides read TGCGCCAGCAGCCTGGACAGGGGGCGTGATATACACATTCAGTACTTC. Translation gives CASSLDRGRDIHIQYF. This rearrangement joins TRBV5-1 to TRBJ2-4; 11 bases align to TRBD1. From germline, CDR1 is SGHRS and CDR2 YFSETQ. This CDR3 is 16 amino acids long. Trimming took 4 bases from V and 8 from J; bases not matched to a gene: 11.

The chain links TRBV30 to TRBJ2-1; 8 nucleotides align to TRBD1. V shed 3 bases, J shed 2 bases, and the junction held 3 bases outside the gene matches. The CDR3 has 14 residues. CDR1 and CDR2 (germline): GTSNPN, SVGIG (reference sequence). The CDR3 region is CAWRDRVTYNEQFF. The CDR3 DNA is TGTGCCTGGAGGGACAGGGTTACCTACAATGAGCAGTTCTTC.

J is TRBJ2-1 and V is TRBV15, with D perhaps TRBD2 (5 bases). Trimming pared 1 base from V and 9 bases from J, leaving 10 bases between. CDR3 length equals 13 residues. Germline lookup yields CDR1 LNHNV and CDR2 YYDKDF (reference sequence). CDR3 nucleotides: TGTGCCACCAGCAGAGTCCAGCGGCCTGAGCAGTTCTTC. Translation gives CATSRVQRPEQFF.

This sequence joins TRBV11-2 and TRBJ1-1, with no clear D. This CDR3 is 12 amino acids long. Trimming stripped 3 bases from V and 1 base from J, with 3 bases between. From germline, CDR1 is SGHAT and CDR2 FQNNGV. CDR3 sequence reads: CASSFSNTEAFF. CDR3 DNA: TGTGCCAGCAGCTTCTCGAACACTGAAGCTTTCTTT.

This chain joins TRBV7-9 and TRBJ2-6; maybe TRBD1 (5 bases). CDR3 length equals 17 residues. Trimming took 3 bases from V and 0 from J, leaving 12 bases between them. Germline V lookup: CDR1 SEHNR, CDR2 FQNEAQ (reference sequence). The CDR3 DNA reads TGTGCCAGCAGCTTCTTGGCAGACAGCTCTGGGGCCAACGTCCTGACTTTC. Protein sequence: CASSFLADSSGANVLTF. Drawing the rest from reference TRBV7-9 and TRBJ2-6, the complete variable domain is DTGVSQNPRHKITKRGQNVTFRCDPISEHNRLYWYRQTLGQGPEFLTYFQNEAQLEKSRLLSDRFSAERPKGSFSTLEIQRTEQGDSAMYLCASSFLADSSGANVLTFGAGSRLTVL.

The rearrangement links TRBV5-4 to TRBJ1-2; 7 nucleotides line up with TRBD1. Germline CDR1 and CDR2: SGHNT and YYREEE (reference sequence). The CDR3 runs to 14 residues. V lost 4 bases to trimming and J lost 5 bases; unmatched junction nucleotides: 8. For the CDR3, the DNA is TGTGCCAGCAGCCGAGGGACAGCTATTTATGGCTACACCTTC. Its protein product is CASSRGTAIYGYTF.

The chain employs TRBV2 and TRBJ1-1; D is perhaps TRBD1 (5 bases). The germline V and J ends were trimmed by 4 bases and 0 bases, with 9 bases remaining between them. The V gene's germline CDR1 is SNHLY and CDR2 FYNNEI. This CDR3 spans 14 amino acids. The CDR3 bases are TGTGCCAGCAGTGGTCAGGGATTGAACACTGAAGCTTTCTTT. Its translation: CASSGQGLNTEAFF.

This clone was seen a handful of times. The V gene is TRBV19, the J gene TRBJ2-7; 8 nucleotides agree with TRBD2. Germline V CDR1 and CDR2: LNHDA, SQIVND (reference sequence). The CDR3 spans 16 residues. With V trimmed by 2 bases and J by 2 bases, 8 bases remained unmatched. CDR3 DNA sequence: TGTGCCAGTAGTATACGTAGCGGGATATGGACCTACGAGCAGTACTTC. Amino acids: CASSIRSGIWTYEQYF. The entire variable domain, with the rest obtained from reference TRBV19 and TRBJ2-7, is as follows: DGGITQSPKYLFRKEGQNVTLSCEQNLNHDAMYWYRQDPGQGLRLIYYSQIVNDFQKGDIAEGYSVSREKKESFPLTVTSAQKNPTAFYLCASSIRSGIWTYEQYFGPGTRLTVT.

V and J are TRBV7-9 and TRBJ2-7; TRBD2 matches at 14 bases. This CDR3 contains 18 residues. Germline V gene data show CDR1 as SEHNR and CDR2 as FQNEAQ (reference sequence). V was pared by 5 bases and J by 7 bases, with 16 bases of the junction left unmatched. The CDR3 DNA sequence: TGTGCCAGCAGCCTCCGGGGACTAGCGGGAGAGGGCCAGAAGGAGCAGTACTTC. Protein sequence: CASSLRGLAGEGQKEQYF.

This rearrangement joins TRBV30 to TRBJ1-1; D might be TRBD1 (6 bases). CDR1 and CDR2 (germline): GTSNPN, SVGIG (reference sequence). V was trimmed by 6 bases and J by 11 bases, leaving 19 bases between them. The CDR3 is 12 amino acids. CDR3: CACHPGADRAFF. The CDR3, as DNA: TGTGCCTGCCATCCAGGGGCGGATAGGGCTTTCTTT.

This clone showed up just a few times. The J gene is TRBJ1-4, the V gene TRBV7-8; no clear D gene. This CDR3 has 18 residues. Germline CDR1 reads SGHVS; CDR2 reads FQNEAQ. V gave up 4 bases and J gave up 5 bases, with 23 bases separating them. The CDR3 loop is CASSSRRLGRRLNEKLFF. In DNA form, the CDR3 reads TGTGCCAGCAGCTCCCGACGATTAGGACGGAGACTAAATGAAAAACTGTTTTTT.

The CDR3 reads CASSLVAWLAGGTHEQFF. The CDR3 DNA reads as TGTGCCAGCAGCTTGGTTGCTTGGCTAGCGGGAGGGACGCATGAGCAGTTCTTC. The chain is built from TRBV5-6 and TRBJ2-1, with TRBD2 identical over 12 bases. Germline V gives CDR1 SGHDT, CDR2 YYEEEE. The CDR3 is made up of 18 amino acids. The ends lost 0 bases at V and 8 bases at J; junction bases unmatched: 12.

The chain employs TRBV4-1 and TRBJ1-4, with TRBD1 identical over 7 bases. Germline V gene lookup returns CDR1 MGHRA and CDR2 YSYEKL. V dropped 3 bases and J dropped 6; count of bases not matched to a gene: 19. CDR3 length: 19 residues. The CDR3 DNA reads as TGCGCCAGCAGCCAGCCCATCGGACAGGAAATAAAGGGGCATGAAAAACTGTTTTTT. Residues: CASSQPIGQEIKGHEKLFF.

The rearrangement joins TRBV7-3 to TRBJ2-3; D perhaps matches TRBD2 (5 bases). The CDR3 consists of 15 residues. Trimming left V 4 bases short and J 5 bases short, with 16 bases between. CDR1 and CDR2 (germline): SGHTA, FQGTGA. Here the CDR3 reads CASSSKWGEQDTQYF. In nucleotides, the CDR3 is TGTGCCAGCAGCTCCAAATGGGGAGAACAAGATACGCAGTATTTT.

The chain combines TRBV6-5 with TRBJ1-1; 8 bases line up with TRBD1. There are 13 residues in the CDR3. Unmatched junction bases numbered 3, after V lost 4 bases and J lost 5 bases. CDR1 is MNHEY, CDR2 SVGAGI, per germline. The CDR3, as DNA: TGTGCCAGCAGTTTACAGGGGGGAACTGAAGCTTTCTTT. Protein: CASSLQGGTEAFF.

The V call is TRBV18, the J call TRBJ2-1, with 9 bases that match TRBD2. After removal of 5 bases from V and 1 base from J, the junction contained 9 bases not matched to a gene. CDR3 length equals 17 residues. Germline CDR1 reads KGHSH; CDR2 reads LQKENI. CDR3: CASSAFLAGFSYNEQFF. The CDR3 DNA reads TGTGCCAGCTCAGCTTTTCTAGCGGGGTTTTCCTACAATGAGCAGTTCTTC.

The genes are TRBV5-6 and TRBJ2-1; maybe TRBD2 (6 bases). The germline V and J ends were trimmed by 2 bases and 2 bases, with 11 bases remaining between them. Germline lookup yields CDR1 SGHDT and CDR2 YYEEEE. This CDR3 is 15 amino acids long. The CDR3 nucleotides read TGTGCCAGCAGCTTAGTTGGCGGGACCTACAATGAGCAGTTCTTC. Residues: CASSLVGGTYNEQFF.

J is TRBJ1-3 and V is TRBV7-2, with 8 bases fitting TRBD1. V gave up 5 bases and J gave up 2 bases; unmatched junction bases: 2. The CDR3 loop spans 14 amino acids. From germline, CDR1 is SGHTA and CDR2 FQGNSA. The CDR3 here is CASSPGGAGNTIYF. The CDR3 nucleotides are TGTGCCAGCAGCCCAGGGGGCGCTGGAAACACCATATATTTT. Complete variable domain (other parts from reference TRBV7-2 and TRBJ1-3): GAGVSQSPSNKVTEKGKDVELRCDPISGHTALYWYRQSLGQGLEFLIYFQGNSAPDKSGLPSDRFSAERTGGSVSTLTIQRTQQEDSAVYLCASSPGGAGNTIYFGEGSWLTVV.

This clone showed up just once. V gene TRBV7-9 combines with J gene TRBJ2-4; maybe TRBD1 (6 bases). Germline CDR1 is SEHNR and CDR2 is FQNEAQ (reference sequence). V lost 7 bases to trimming and J lost 14 bases, with 18 bases between them. This CDR3 has 12 amino acids. The CDR3 loop is CASNSTGYEEYF. The CDR3 nucleotides are TGTGCCAGCAACTCAACAGGGTATGAGGAGTACTTC.

This clone was observed a handful of times. The junction and the germline gene differ at one end; a read error may be behind it. The rearrangement joins TRBV30 to TRBJ2-6, with TRBD2 as a possible D gene (5 bases). The germline V gene has CDR1 GTSNPN and CDR2 SVGIG (reference sequence). The CDR3 sequence is 14 residues long. In DNA form, the CDR3 reads TGTGCCGGGAGACTCGTCTCTGGGGCCAACGTCCTGACTTTC. This codes for CAGRLVSGANVLTF.

The rearrangement joins TRBV2 to TRBJ2-7; maybe TRBD2 (5 bases). Between the trimmed V and J ends, which lost 3 bases and 6 bases, there was a span of 12 bases. The germline V gene has CDR1 SNHLY and CDR2 FYNNEI. The CDR3 runs 13 residues. CDR3 nucleotide sequence: TGTGCCAGCAGTGAGAGAGTGGGAGTCGAGCAGTACTTC. This translates into CASSERVGVEQYF.